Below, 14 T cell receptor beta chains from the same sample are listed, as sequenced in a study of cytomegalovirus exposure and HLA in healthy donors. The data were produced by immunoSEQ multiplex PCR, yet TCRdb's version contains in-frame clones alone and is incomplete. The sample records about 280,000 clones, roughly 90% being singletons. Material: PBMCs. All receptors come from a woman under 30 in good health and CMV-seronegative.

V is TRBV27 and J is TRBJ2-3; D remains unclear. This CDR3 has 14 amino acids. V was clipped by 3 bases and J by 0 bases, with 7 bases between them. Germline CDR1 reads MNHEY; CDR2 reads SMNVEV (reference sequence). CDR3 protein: CASSLFTSTDTQYF. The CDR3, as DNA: TGTGCCAGCAGTTTGTTCACTAGCACAGATACGCAGTATTTT.

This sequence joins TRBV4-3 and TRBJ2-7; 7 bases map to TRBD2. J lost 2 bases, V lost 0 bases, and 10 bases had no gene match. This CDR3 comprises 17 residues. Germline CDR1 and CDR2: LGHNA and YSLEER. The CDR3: CASSQDFGDYHTYEQYF. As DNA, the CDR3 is TGCGCCAGCAGCCAAGATTTTGGGGACTATCACACCTACGAGCAGTACTTC.

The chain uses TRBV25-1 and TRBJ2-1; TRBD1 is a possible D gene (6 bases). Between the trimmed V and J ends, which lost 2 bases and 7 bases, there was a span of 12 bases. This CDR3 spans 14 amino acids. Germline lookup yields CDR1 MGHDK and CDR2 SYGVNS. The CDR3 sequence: CASSEVRGWNEQFF. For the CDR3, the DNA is TGTGCCAGCAGTGAAGTTAGGGGGTGGAATGAGCAGTTCTTC.

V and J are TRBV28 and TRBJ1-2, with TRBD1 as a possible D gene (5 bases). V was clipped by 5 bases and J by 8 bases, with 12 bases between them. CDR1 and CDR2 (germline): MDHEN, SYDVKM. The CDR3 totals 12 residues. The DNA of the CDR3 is TGTGCCAGCAGTCCCGGGACTGGAGGCTACACCTTC. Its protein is CASSPGTGGYTF.

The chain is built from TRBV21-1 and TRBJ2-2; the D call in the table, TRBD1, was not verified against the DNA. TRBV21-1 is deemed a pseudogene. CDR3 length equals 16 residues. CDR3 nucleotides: TGTGCCAGCAGCCACAGGGGGCGCAGGATTACCGGGGAGCTGTTTTTT. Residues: CASSHRGRRITGELFF.

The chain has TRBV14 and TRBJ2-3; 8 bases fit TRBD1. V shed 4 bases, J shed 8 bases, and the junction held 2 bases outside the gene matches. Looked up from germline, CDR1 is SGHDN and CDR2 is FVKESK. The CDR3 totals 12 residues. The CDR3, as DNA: TGTGCCAGCAGCCTACAGGGGGTTACGCAGTATTTT. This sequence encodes CASSLQGVTQYF.

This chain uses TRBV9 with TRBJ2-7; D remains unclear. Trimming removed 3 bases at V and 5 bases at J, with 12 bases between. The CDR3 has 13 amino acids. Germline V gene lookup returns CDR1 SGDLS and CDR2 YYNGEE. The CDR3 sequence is CASSAADRDEQYF. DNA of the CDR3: TGTGCCAGCAGCGCAGCCGACCGGGACGAGCAGTACTTC.

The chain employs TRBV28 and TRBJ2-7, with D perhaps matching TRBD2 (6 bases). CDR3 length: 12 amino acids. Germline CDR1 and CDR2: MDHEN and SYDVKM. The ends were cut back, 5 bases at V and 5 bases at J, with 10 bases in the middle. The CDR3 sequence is CASSRDFDEQYF. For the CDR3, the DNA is TGTGCCAGCAGTCGGGACTTTGACGAGCAGTACTTC.

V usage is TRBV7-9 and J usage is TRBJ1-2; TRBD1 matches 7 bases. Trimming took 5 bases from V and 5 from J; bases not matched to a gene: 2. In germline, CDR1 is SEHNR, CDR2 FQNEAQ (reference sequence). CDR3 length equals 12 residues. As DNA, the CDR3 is TGTGCCAGCAGCCGACAGGGATATGGCTACACCTTC. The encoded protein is CASSRQGYGYTF.

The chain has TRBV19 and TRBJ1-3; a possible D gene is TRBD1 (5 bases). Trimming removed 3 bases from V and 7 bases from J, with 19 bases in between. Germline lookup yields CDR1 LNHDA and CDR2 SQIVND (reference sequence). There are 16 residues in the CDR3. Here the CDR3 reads CASSILQGPGPNTIYF. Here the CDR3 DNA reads TGTGCCAGTAGTATTCTTCAGGGTCCCGGACCGAACACCATATATTTT.

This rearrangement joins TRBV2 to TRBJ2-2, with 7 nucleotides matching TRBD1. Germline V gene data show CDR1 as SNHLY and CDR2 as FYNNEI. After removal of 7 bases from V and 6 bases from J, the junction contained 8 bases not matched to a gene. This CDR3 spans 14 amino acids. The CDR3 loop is CASTGQGVAGELFF. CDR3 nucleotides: TGTGCCAGCACGGGGCAGGGGGTTGCCGGGGAGCTGTTTTTT.

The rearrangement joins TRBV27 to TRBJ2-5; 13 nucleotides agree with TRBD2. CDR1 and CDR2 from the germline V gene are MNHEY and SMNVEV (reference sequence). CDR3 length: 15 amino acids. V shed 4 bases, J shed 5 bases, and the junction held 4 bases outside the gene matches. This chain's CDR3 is CASSSVTSGGETQYF. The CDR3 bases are TGTGCCAGCAGTTCGGTGACTAGCGGGGGGGAGACCCAGTACTTC.

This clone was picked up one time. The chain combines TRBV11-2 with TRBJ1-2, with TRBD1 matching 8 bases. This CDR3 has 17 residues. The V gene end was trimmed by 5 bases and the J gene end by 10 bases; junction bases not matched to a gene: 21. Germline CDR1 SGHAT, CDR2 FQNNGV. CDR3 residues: CASSPTGGVNVGVLYTF. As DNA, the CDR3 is TGTGCCAGCAGCCCCACAGGGGGTGTTAACGTAGGAGTCCTCTACACCTTC.

CDR3 protein: CASSRLAGRGDEQFF. The CDR3 DNA reads TGTGCCAGCTCAAGACTAGCGGGGAGGGGAGATGAGCAGTTCTTC. This chain links TRBV18 with TRBJ2-1; 11 positions agree with TRBD2. The CDR3 has 15 residues. Germline CDR1 and CDR2: KGHSH and LQKENI. J gave up 8 bases and V 5 bases, and 8 bases lay outside the gene matches.